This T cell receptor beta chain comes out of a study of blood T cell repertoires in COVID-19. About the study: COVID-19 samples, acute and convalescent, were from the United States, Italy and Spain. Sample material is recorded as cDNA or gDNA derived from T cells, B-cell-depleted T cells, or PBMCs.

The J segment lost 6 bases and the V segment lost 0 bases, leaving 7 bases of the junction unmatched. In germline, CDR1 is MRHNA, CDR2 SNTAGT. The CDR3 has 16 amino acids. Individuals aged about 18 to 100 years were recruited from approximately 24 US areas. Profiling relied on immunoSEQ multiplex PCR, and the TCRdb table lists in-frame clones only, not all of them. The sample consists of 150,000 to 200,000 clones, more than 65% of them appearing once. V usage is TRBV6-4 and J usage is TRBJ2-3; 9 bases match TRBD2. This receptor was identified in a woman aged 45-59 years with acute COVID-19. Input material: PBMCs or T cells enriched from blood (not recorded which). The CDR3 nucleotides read TGTGCCAGCAGTGACTCGACCCGCGGGGGGGCCGATACGCAGTATTTT. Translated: CASSDSTRGGADTQYF.